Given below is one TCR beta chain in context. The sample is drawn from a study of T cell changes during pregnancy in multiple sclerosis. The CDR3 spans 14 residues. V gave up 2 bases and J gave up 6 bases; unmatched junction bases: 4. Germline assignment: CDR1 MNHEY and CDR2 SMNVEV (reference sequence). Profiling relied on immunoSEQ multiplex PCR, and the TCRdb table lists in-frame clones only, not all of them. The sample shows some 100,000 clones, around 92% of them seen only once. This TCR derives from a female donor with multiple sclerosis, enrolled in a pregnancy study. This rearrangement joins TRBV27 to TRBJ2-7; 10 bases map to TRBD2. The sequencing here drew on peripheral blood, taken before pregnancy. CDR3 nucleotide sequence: TGTGCCAGCAGTTTAGGGACTAGCGTGGGCGAGCAGTACTTC. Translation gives CASSLGTSVGEQYF.